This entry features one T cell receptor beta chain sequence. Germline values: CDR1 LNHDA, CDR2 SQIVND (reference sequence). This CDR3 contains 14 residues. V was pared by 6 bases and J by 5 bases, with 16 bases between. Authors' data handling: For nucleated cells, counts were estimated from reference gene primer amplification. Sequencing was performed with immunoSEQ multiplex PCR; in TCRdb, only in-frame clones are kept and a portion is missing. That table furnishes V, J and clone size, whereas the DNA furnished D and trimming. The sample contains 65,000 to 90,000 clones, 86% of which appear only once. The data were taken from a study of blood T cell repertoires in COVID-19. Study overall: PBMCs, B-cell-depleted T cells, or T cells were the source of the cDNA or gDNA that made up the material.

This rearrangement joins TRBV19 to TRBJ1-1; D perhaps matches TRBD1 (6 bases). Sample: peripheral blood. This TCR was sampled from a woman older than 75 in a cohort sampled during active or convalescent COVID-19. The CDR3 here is CASRQTGVKTEAFF. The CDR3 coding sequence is TGTGCCAGTAGACAGACAGGTGTAAAAACTGAAGCTTTCTTT.